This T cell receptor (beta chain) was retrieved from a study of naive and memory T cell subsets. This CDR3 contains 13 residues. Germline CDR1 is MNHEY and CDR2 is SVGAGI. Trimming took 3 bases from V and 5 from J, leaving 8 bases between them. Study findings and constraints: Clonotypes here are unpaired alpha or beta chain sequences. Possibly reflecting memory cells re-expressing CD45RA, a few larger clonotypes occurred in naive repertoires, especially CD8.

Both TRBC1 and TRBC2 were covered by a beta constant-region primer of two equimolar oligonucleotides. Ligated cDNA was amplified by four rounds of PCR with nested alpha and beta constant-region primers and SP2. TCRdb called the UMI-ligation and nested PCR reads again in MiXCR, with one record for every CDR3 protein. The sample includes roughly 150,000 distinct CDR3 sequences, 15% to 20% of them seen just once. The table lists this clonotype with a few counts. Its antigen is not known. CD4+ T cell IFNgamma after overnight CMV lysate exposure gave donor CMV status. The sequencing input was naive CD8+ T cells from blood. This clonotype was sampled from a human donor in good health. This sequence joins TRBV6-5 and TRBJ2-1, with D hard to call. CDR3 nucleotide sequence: TGTGCCAGCAGTTATTTTGAGGACAATGAGCAGTTCTTC. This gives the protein CASSYFEDNEQFF.